A selection of T cell receptor beta chains follows, all from one sample in a study of T cells expressing NK-cell markers. TCRdb reanalyzed the 5' RACE reads, giving one entry per CDR3 protein sequence and no DNA. The table for this sample gives 350,000 to 400,000 distinct CDR3 sequences. The specimen sequenced was blood T cells: a sorted CD56 or NKG2C T cell subset, CD4+ or CD8+ T cells, or bulk PBMC T cells (not recorded which). All receptors come from a woman between 50 and 59 years old in good health. Each CDR3 is given with its conserved first and last residue.

v_gene: TRBV11-2
j_gene: TRBJ2-3
CDR3aa: CASSWRDPHDTQYF

v_gene: TRBV12-3/TRBV12-4
j_gene: TRBJ2-1
CDR3aa: CASSSPHTWRASYNEQFF

v_gene: TRBV12-3/TRBV12-4
j_gene: TRBJ2-3
CDR3aa: CASSFLRASGADTQYF

v_gene: TRBV18
j_gene: TRBJ2-1
CDR3aa: CASSPPTTSGNEQFF

v_gene: TRBV7-9
j_gene: TRBJ2-1
CDR3aa: CASSLIPGIPYNEQFF

v_gene: TRBV30
j_gene: TRBJ1-2
CDR3aa: CAWSVRSGGYTF

v_gene: TRBV5-1
j_gene: TRBJ2-2
CDR3aa: CASSPLISGFNTGELFF

v_gene: TRBV15
j_gene: TRBJ2-4
CDR3aa: CATSRGFGGAWYF

v_gene: TRBV12-3/TRBV12-4
j_gene: TRBJ1-5
CDR3aa: CASSLSLSGPQHF

v_gene: TRBV4-2
j_gene: TRBJ2-1
CDR3aa: CASSQLAGGSEQFF

v_gene: TRBV20-1
j_gene: TRBJ2-1
CDR3aa: CSAFLAGGPTYNEQFF

v_gene: TRBV12-3/TRBV12-4
j_gene: TRBJ2-2
CDR3aa: CASSHRREFSAGELFF

v_gene: TRBV5-1
j_gene: TRBJ2-1
CDR3aa: CASSLLAGRADNEQFF

v_gene: TRBV6-5
j_gene: TRBJ1-1
CDR3aa: CASSYPDKNTEAFF

v_gene: TRBV5-1
j_gene: TRBJ1-1
CDR3aa: CASSLEQGGFDTEAFF

v_gene: TRBV24-1
j_gene: TRBJ2-1
CDR3aa: CATSDPDRVEQFF

v_gene: TRBV5-1
j_gene: TRBJ2-1
CDR3aa: CASSLGELAISYNEQFF

v_gene: TRBV2
j_gene: TRBJ2-1
CDR3aa: CASRRQGKQFF